This entry lists 26 T cell receptor beta chains sequenced from one sample in a study of blood T cells in healthy people across ages. The authors ran a second PCR of roughly 7 to 11 cycles using a sample-barcoded 5' primer and a J-beta primer mix. TCRdb re-called the 5' RACE reads with MiXCR, one entry per CDR3 protein. The table records about 400,000 distinct CDR3 sequences, 45% to 65% of them present only once. Sample: blood. The source of these receptors is a man aged 60 to 75 in good health.

J is TRBJ1-2 and V is TRBV5-1; D is unclear. Germline V gene lookup returns CDR1 SGHRS and CDR2 YFSETQ. With 1 base removed from V and 1 base from J, the gap between germline ends came to 14 bases. This CDR3 is 16 amino acids long. CDR3 in amino acids: CASSLSGDTYNYGYTF. In nucleotides, the CDR3 is TGCGCCAGCAGCTTGTCAGGCGACACTTATAACTATGGCTACACCTTC.

This clonotype was seen a handful of times. The V gene is TRBV4-2, the J gene TRBJ2-3, with D perhaps assigned TRBD1 or TRBD2 (5 bases each). The CDR3 extends over 17 amino acids. The V gene's germline CDR1 is LGHNA and CDR2 YNFKEQ. Between the trimmed V and J ends, which lost 0 bases and 2 bases, there was a span of 15 bases. CDR3 region: CASSQEAWVGTTDTQYF. The CDR3 region has the DNA TGTGCCAGCAGCCAAGAGGCCTGGGTCGGGACCACAGATACGCAGTATTTT.

This clonotype was picked up a small number of times. The chain is built from TRBV2 and TRBJ2-4; the D is unclear. The V and J ends lost 10 bases and 5 bases respectively, with 21 bases between them. Germline V gene sequence: CDR1 SNHLY, CDR2 FYNNEI. The CDR3 is made up of 15 amino acids. In DNA form, the CDR3 reads TGTGCCACCCACCTACTACGGGCGAGGCAAAACATTCAGTACTTC. Protein: CATHLLRARQNIQYF.

This clonotype was recorded many times. The gene calls are TRBV28 and TRBJ2-4; D possibly corresponds to TRBD1 (7 bases). Trimming pared 8 bases from V and 1 base from J, leaving 15 bases between. The germline CDR1 and CDR2 sequences are MDHEN and SYDVKM. CDR3 length equals 15 residues. The CDR3 DNA sequence: TGTGCCAGCTCAAGGGCAGGGGGGGCCAAAAACATTCAGTACTTC. It yields the protein CASSRAGGAKNIQYF.

Here the CDR3 DNA reads TGCAGTGCTAGCGACCACTTTAGCGGGAGCGGGAGAGATACGCAGTATTTT. It codes for CSASDHFSGSGRDTQYF. The rearrangement uses TRBV20-1 and TRBJ2-3; 9 nucleotides match TRBD2. Unmatched junction bases numbered 15, after V lost 3 bases and J lost 5 bases. The germline CDR1 and CDR2 sequences are DFQATT and SNEGSKA (reference sequence). The CDR3 spans 17 residues.

The J gene is TRBJ2-3, the V gene TRBV5-1, with 10 bases matching TRBD2. The trim removed 9 bases at V and 3 bases at J, leaving 16 bases unmatched. Germline-derived CDR1 and CDR2 are SGHRS and YFSETQ. The CDR3 is 17 residues long. The CDR3 DNA is TGCGCCACCTCGAAGGGGTGGAGCGGGGGGGGAACAGATACGCAGTATTTT. It codes for CATSKGWSGGGTDTQYF. Complete variable domain (other parts from reference TRBV5-1 and TRBJ2-3): KAGVTQTPRYLIKTRGQQVTLSCSPISGHRSVSWYQQTPGQGLQFLFEYFSETQRNKGNFPGRFSGRQFSNSRSEMNVSTLELGDSALYLCATSKGWSGGGTDTQYFGPGTRLTVL.

The genes are TRBV28 and TRBJ2-7, with a weak D call TRBD1 (7 bases). This CDR3 has 15 residues. The germline V gene has CDR1 MDHEN and CDR2 SYDVKM. V lost 5 bases to trimming and J lost 3 bases, with 17 bases between them. This CDR3 reads CASSGRTQGGYEQYF. CDR3 in DNA: TGTGCCAGCAGTGGCCGTACCCAGGGGGGCTACGAGCAGTACTTC.

In this sample, this clonotype turned up a few times. The V call is TRBV5-4, the J call TRBJ1-4; 7 bases are shared with TRBD1. V was pared by 4 bases and J by 6 bases, with 9 bases of the junction left unmatched. The CDR3 extends over 15 amino acids. Germline V gene lookup returns CDR1 SGHNT and CDR2 YYREEE (reference sequence). CDR3 amino acids: CASSTNRGIDEKLFF. DNA for the CDR3: TGTGCCAGCAGCACTAACAGGGGTATCGATGAAAAACTGTTTTTT.

CDR3 coding DNA: TGTGCCGCGGGGCGGACTAACTATGGCTACACCTTC. It encodes CAAGRTNYGYTF. V is TRBV6-1 and J is TRBJ1-2, with D perhaps matching TRBD1 (5 bases). CDR3 length equals 12 residues. CDR1 and CDR2 (germline): MNHNS, SASEGT. V lost 11 bases, J lost 0 bases, and 10 bases lay in between.

In its sample, this clonotype ranks as medium-sized. This chain links TRBV20-1 with TRBJ1-2, with TRBD1 matching 8 bases. The CDR3 is made up of 14 amino acids. In germline, CDR1 is DFQATT, CDR2 SNEGSKA (reference sequence). J gave up 7 bases and V 1 base, and 8 bases lay outside the gene matches. CDR3 DNA sequence: TGCAGTGCTAGAGCAGTGGACAGGGTGACTGGCTACACCTTC. This translates into CSARAVDRVTGYTF.

The J gene is TRBJ2-7, the V gene TRBV6-2 or TRBV6-3, with 8 bases fitting TRBD2. Germline lookup yields CDR1 MNHEY and CDR2 SVGEGT. There are 12 residues in the CDR3. V gave up 7 bases and J gave up 3 bases; unmatched junction bases: 2. CDR3 residues: CASTSGYYEQYF. CDR3 sequence (DNA): TGTGCCAGCACTAGCGGGTACTACGAGCAGTACTTC.

V usage is TRBV29-1 and J usage is TRBJ1-2; D is unresolved. This CDR3 region has 12 residues. Germline CDR1 reads SQVTM; CDR2 reads ANQGSEA. Trimming shortened V by 4 bases and J by 5 bases, and 11 bases separated the two germline ends. CDR3 nucleotide sequence: TGCAGCGTTGTGGGCAGACCTTATGGCTACACCTTC. It yields the protein CSVVGRPYGYTF.

As for this clonotype: Sequence at one end of the junction differs from germline and may be a read error. V gene TRBV6-6 combines with J gene TRBJ2-7, with TRBD1 matching over 10 bases. Germline V gives CDR1 MNHNY, CDR2 SVGAGI (reference sequence). This CDR3 is 14 amino acids long. CDR3 nucleotide sequence: TGCGCCAGCAGTTACAGGGGACAGGGGAGCGAGCAGTACTTC. Protein product: CASSYRGQGSEQYF.

The chain links TRBV5-1 to TRBJ2-7; TRBD2 agrees at 13 bases. The end of the DNA fits TRBJ2-5 better, so the J call may be wrong. The CDR3 extends over 18 amino acids. Germline CDR1 is SGHRS and CDR2 is YFSETQ. CDR3 protein: CASSSGLAGVSTQETQYF. The CDR3 DNA reads as TGCGCCAGCAGTTCCGGACTAGCGGGGGTATCGACCCAAGAGACCCAGTACTTC.

This chain links TRBV29-1 with TRBJ2-3; 11 positions agree with TRBD1. The CDR3 sequence is 15 residues long. Germline CDR1 SQVTM, CDR2 ANQGSEA. With 4 bases clipped from V and 5 bases from J, the junction kept 8 bases outside the gene matches. The CDR3 reads CSVAGTGGGIDTQYF. The DNA of the CDR3 is TGCAGCGTTGCCGGGACAGGGGGGGGAATAGATACGCAGTATTTT.

The chain uses TRBV7-2 and TRBJ2-7; 7 nucleotides line up with TRBD1. V lost 6 bases to trimming and J lost 0 bases; unmatched junction nucleotides: 5. In germline, CDR1 is SGHTA, CDR2 FQGNSA. This CDR3 is 14 amino acids long. CDR3 residues: CASRRTGYSYEQYF. The CDR3 bases are TGTGCCAGCAGGCGGACAGGATACTCCTACGAGCAGTACTTC.

Only a few counts were recorded for this clonotype. The chain employs TRBV11-2 and TRBJ1-2; possibly TRBD1 for D (5 bases). CDR3 length equals 13 residues. Germline V CDR1 and CDR2: SGHAT, FQNNGV. V was clipped by 5 bases and J by 3 bases, with 10 bases between them. The CDR3 nucleotides are TGTGCCAGCAGCCTCCAGACAGACTATGGCTACACCTTC. It encodes CASSLQTDYGYTF.

V is TRBV9 and J is TRBJ2-3; D remains ambiguous. Per germline, CDR1 SGDLS and CDR2 YYNGEE. The CDR3 length is 15 residues. The V end lost 0 bases, the J end lost 0 bases, and 8 bases lay between the germline ends. This CDR3 reads CASSVGAPSTDTQYF. CDR3 DNA: TGTGCCAGCAGCGTAGGCGCGCCTAGCACAGATACGCAGTATTTT.

The J gene is TRBJ1-5, the V gene TRBV11-3; D remains unclear. CDR1 and CDR2 (germline): SGHNT, YENEEA. With 5 bases removed from V and 7 bases from J, the gap between germline ends came to 27 bases. CDR3 length: 18 residues. CDR3 DNA sequence: TGTGCCAGCAGCCCCGAGCTCTCGGGCCAAGAAGGTTTCCAGCCCCAGCATTTT. Translating it yields CASSPELSGQEGFQPQHF.

The chain employs TRBV4-2 and TRBJ2-6, with 9 bases aligning to TRBD1. The CDR3 sequence is 18 residues long. From germline, CDR1 is LGHNA and CDR2 YNFKEQ. Unmatched junction bases numbered 4, after V lost 0 bases and J lost 1 base. The CDR3 sequence: CASSQEGTGPSGANVLTF. For the CDR3, the DNA is TGTGCCAGCAGCCAAGAGGGGACAGGGCCTTCTGGGGCCAACGTCCTGACTTTC.

V gene TRBV20-1 combines with J gene TRBJ2-7; D is uncertain. The J call could be wrong; TRBJ2-5 is a better fit for the DNA end. There are 13 residues in the CDR3. Germline CDR1 reads DFQATT; CDR2 reads SNEGSKA (reference sequence). The CDR3, as DNA: TGCAGTGCTAGGACGACAATACAAGAGACCCAGTACTTC. Translation: CSARTTIQETQYF.

This clonotype was found a few times. This chain links TRBV11-2 with TRBJ2-5; D assignment may be TRBD1 or TRBD2 (5 bases each). V was clipped by 5 bases and J by 5 bases, with 21 bases between them. Germline lookup yields CDR1 SGHAT and CDR2 FQNNGV. This CDR3 region has 16 residues. Here the CDR3 reads CASSPAGLRTRETQYF. The CDR3 DNA follows: TGTGCCAGCAGCCCCGCGGGCCTCAGGACACGCGAGACCCAGTACTTC.

This chain uses TRBV6-4 with TRBJ2-1; 10 bases are a match to TRBD2. The CDR3 loop spans 15 amino acids. The germline gives CDR1 MRHNA, CDR2 SNTAGT. Trimming took 0 bases from V and 7 from J; bases not matched to a gene: 3. DNA of the CDR3: TGTGCCAGCAGTGACTCGCCTAGCGGGGGAAATGAGCAGTTCTTC. It yields the protein CASSDSPSGGNEQFF.

This clonotype has just a few counts. This sequence joins TRBV20-1 and TRBJ2-5, with D perhaps TRBD1 (6 bases). Trimming stripped 5 bases from V and 11 bases from J, with 24 bases between. The CDR3 has 14 residues. Germline lookup yields CDR1 DFQATT and CDR2 SNEGSKA (reference sequence). In DNA, the CDR3 is TGCAGTGCTTTCCCCGAGGACAGCATATCCGGGCAGTACTTC. Protein product: CSAFPEDSISGQYF.

This clonotype was picked up a small number of times. The CDR3 reads CASSLLRQASGLAGPGEQYF. CDR3 in DNA: TGTGCCAGCAGTCTACTCCGACAGGCGTCGGGACTAGCGGGCCCTGGCGAGCAGTACTTC. The rearrangement joins TRBV27 to TRBJ2-7, with 12 bases identical to TRBD2. CDR1 is MNHEY and CDR2 is SMNVEV in the germline V gene (reference sequence). The CDR3 has 20 residues. Trimming at V came to 5 bases and at J to 6 bases, leaving 23 bases not matched to a gene.

The J gene is TRBJ2-3, the V gene TRBV20-1, with D unclear. V shed 3 bases and J shed 5 bases, with 15 bases lying between them. The CDR3 loop spans 14 amino acids. CDR1 and CDR2 from the germline V gene are DFQATT and SNEGSKA (reference sequence). CDR3 DNA: TGCAGTGCTAGCTATTCAAGGCCGGGAGATACGCAGTATTTT. Translating gives CSASYSRPGDTQYF.